The next 28 T cell receptor beta chains were all read from a single sample in a study of T cells in women clearing cervical HPV infection. Generated by immunoSEQ multiplex PCR, the TCRdb table keeps only in-frame clones and is missing some. The repertoire table contains over 15,000 clones. The sequencing input was blood buffy coat. The source of these receptors is a woman aged 18-69 years with a cervical HPV16 infection that either progressed to CIN3+ or cleared (not recorded which).

Comment on this clone: The DNA ends 3 residues before the CDR3 does, and the rest of the CDR3 is filled in from the germline J gene. The V and J genes are TRBV5-1 and TRBJ2-3; 10 bases line up with TRBD1. Germline-derived CDR1 and CDR2 are SGHRS and YFSETQ. The CDR3 spans 17 residues. V shed 4 bases and J 7 bases; nucleotides not matched to a gene: 15. CDR3 bases read: TGCGCCAGCAGCAAAATGCCAACCGGGACAGGGGCCCATACG. Its protein product is CASSKMPTGTGAHT. The whole CDR3 sequence reads CASSKMPTGTGAHTQYF.

About this clone: Read sequence stops 3 residues before the CDR3 end, and the germline J gene provides the missing end. The chain links TRBV6-2 or TRBV6-3 to TRBJ1-2, with TRBD1 identical over 8 bases. This CDR3 region has 16 residues. With 4 bases clipped from V and 6 bases from J, the junction kept 13 bases outside the gene matches. Germline V gene lookup returns CDR1 MNHEY and CDR2 SVGEGT. CDR3 DNA, as far as it was read: TGTGCCAGCAGTTCCAGGGGACAGGCCCGGCAGGATGGC. As protein: CASSSRGQARQDG. The full CDR3 is CASSSRGQARQDGYTF.

Regarding this clone: The read ends 3 residues before the CDR3 terminus; that terminus is restored from the germline J gene. The V gene is TRBV20-1, the J gene TRBJ2-3; 10 bases line up with TRBD2. CDR3 size: 16 residues. V shed 5 bases and J 4 bases; nucleotides not matched to a gene: 12. CDR1 and CDR2 (germline): DFQATT, SNEGSKA (reference sequence). This CDR3 reads CSASPGSGGFPDTQYF. Incomplete CDR3 DNA: TGCAGTGCTTCACCGGGTAGCGGGGGGTTCCCAGATACG.

About this clone itself: The read halts 3 residues ahead of the CDR3 end, with the missing end drawn from the germline J gene. The V gene is TRBV4-2, the J gene TRBJ2-3; maybe TRBD2 (5 bases). Trimming took 2 bases from V and 1 from J, leaving 10 bases between them. This CDR3 region has 15 residues. Germline V gene sequence: CDR1 LGHNA, CDR2 YNFKEQ. CDR3 DNA, as far as it was read: TGTGCCAGCAGCCAAAGGACTGGGGGCACAGATACG. Its translation is CASSQRTGGTDT. The complete CDR3 protein is CASSQRTGGTDTQYF.

In the case of this clone: The CDR3 goes on 3 residues after the read ends, and that part is filled in from the germline J gene. The gene calls are TRBV20-1 and TRBJ2-1, with unresolved D. V lost 4 bases, J lost 6 bases, and 13 bases lay in between. This CDR3 has 13 amino acids. Germline V gene data show CDR1 as DFQATT and CDR2 as SNEGSKA (reference sequence). The CDR3 bases that were read are TGCAGTGCTACCAGCCGAGCAGGCAATGAG. This encodes CSATSRAGNE. In full, the CDR3 reads CSATSRAGNEQFF.

In regard to this clone: The missing CDR3 end, 3 residues past where the read stops, is filled in from the germline J gene. J is TRBJ1-6 and V is TRBV30, with 8 bases lining up with TRBD1. J gave up 7 bases and V 7 bases, and 9 bases lay outside the gene matches. Germline V lookup: CDR1 GTSNPN, CDR2 SVGIG (reference sequence). This CDR3 is built from 14 residues. The sequenced part of the CDR3 DNA is TGTGCCTCACCCAGGGGGCAACGGAATTCACCC. Translated: CASPRGQRNSP. The CDR3, in full, reads CASPRGQRNSPLHF.

On this clone: The read is 3 residues too short to cover the CDR3 end, so that end is filled in from the germline J gene. This chain joins TRBV13 and TRBJ2-3; TRBD2 agrees at 13 bases. Germline CDR1 PRHDT, CDR2 FYEKMQ (reference sequence). The CDR3 length is 20 residues. V was clipped by 5 bases and J by 4 bases; unmatched bases: 18. The DNA read from the CDR3 is TGTGCCAGCAGCCCTAACCGCCTCACTAGCGGGGGGGCCGTCGCAGATACG. It yields the protein CASSPNRLTSGGAVADT. The entire CDR3 protein is CASSPNRLTSGGAVADTQYF.

Of note for this clone: The read is 3 residues too short to cover the CDR3 end, so that end is filled in from the germline J gene. This rearrangement joins TRBV20-1 to TRBJ2-3; TRBD2 matches 7 bases. CDR3 length equals 16 residues. J lost 0 bases, V lost 0 bases, and 6 bases had no gene match. CDR1 is DFQATT and CDR2 is SNEGSKA in the germline V gene (reference sequence). The covered CDR3 bases are TGCAGTGCTAGAGATCGAGGGCGGGGGAGCACAGATACG. This encodes CSARDRGRGSTDT. The full CDR3 protein reads CSARDRGRGSTDTQYF.

For this clone: The CDR3 extends 3 residues past the end of the read, so its final part is completed from the germline J gene. This chain uses TRBV7-2 with TRBJ1-1; D unclear. This CDR3 contains 13 residues. CDR1 is SGHTA, CDR2 FQGNSA, per germline. V lost 1 base and J 2 bases, leaving 5 bases between the germline ends. The part of the CDR3 DNA that was read is TGTGCCAGCAGCTTAGGTATAAACACTGAA. Its protein is CASSLGINTE. The entire CDR3 reads CASSLGINTEAFF.

This CDR3 reads CASSLAGGKEKLFF. The covered CDR3 bases are TGTGCCAGCAGCCTGGCAGGGGGCAAGGAAAAA. The V call is TRBV7-9, the J call TRBJ1-4; 8 nucleotides agree with TRBD1. The read halts 3 residues ahead of the CDR3 end, with the missing end drawn from the germline J gene. Germline V gives CDR1 SEHNR, CDR2 FQNEAQ (reference sequence). The trim removed 5 bases at V and 8 bases at J, leaving 7 bases unmatched. The CDR3 has 14 residues.

In regard to this clone: The CDR3 extends 3 residues past the end of the read, so its final part is completed from the germline J gene. The chain uses TRBV4-1 and TRBJ2-7; D is perhaps TRBD1 (5 bases). The CDR3 contains 13 residues. With 3 bases removed from V and 1 base from J, the gap between germline ends came to 7 bases. Germline CDR1 and CDR2: MGHRA and YSYEKL. The CDR3 reads CASSQTASYEQYF. The sequenced CDR3 bases are TGCGCCAGCAGCCAGACAGCTTCCTACGAG.

Comments on this clone: The sequenced fragment ends 3 residues before the CDR3 boundary, so the rest is inferred from the germline J gene. The V call is TRBV19, the J call TRBJ1-4; the match to TRBD1 covers 7 bases. From germline, CDR1 is LNHDA and CDR2 SQIVND (reference sequence). J was trimmed by 4 bases and V by 4 bases; bases with no gene match: 9. There are 16 residues in the CDR3. The CDR3 sequence is CASSKARQGYNEKLFF. The sequenced CDR3 bases are TGTGCCAGTAGTAAAGCACGACAGGGATATAATGAAAAA.

The part of the CDR3 DNA that was read is TGTGCCAGCAGTGAAGCGCTTGGACAGGGTTCACCC. This encodes CASSEALGQGSP. The full CDR3 is CASSEALGQGSPLHF. V usage is TRBV2 and J usage is TRBJ1-6; 8 nucleotides agree with TRBD1. The CDR3 end falls 3 residues outside the read, so it is completed with the germline J gene. V was pared by 0 bases and J by 9 bases, with 4 bases of the junction left unmatched. The CDR3 has 15 residues. Germline loops: CDR1 SNHLY, CDR2 FYNNEI.

With regard to this clone: Sequencing ends 3 residues short of the CDR3 end; the germline J gene provides the rest. V is TRBV18 and J is TRBJ1-1; D is possibly TRBD1 (5 bases). Germline V gene lookup returns CDR1 KGHSH and CDR2 LQKENI. The length of the CDR3 is 15 residues. Trimming removed 0 bases from V and 4 bases from J, with 12 bases in between. The CDR3 sequence: CASSPPSRGGTEAFF. CDR3 DNA, as far as it was read: TGTGCCAGCTCACCACCGAGTAGGGGAGGCACTGAA.

Turning to this clone: Read coverage stops 3 residues before the CDR3 terminus; the germline J gene supplies the remainder. The chain links TRBV10-1 to TRBJ2-5; D is possibly TRBD1 or TRBD2 (6 bases each). In germline, CDR1 is WNHNN, CDR2 SYGVQD (reference sequence). V was pared by 6 bases and J by 0 bases, with 8 bases between. The CDR3 is 13 amino acids. The chain's CDR3 is CASRRDNQETQYF. The CDR3 DNA, read in part, is TGCGCCAGCAGGCGGGACAACCAAGAGACC.

Remarks on this clone: The CDR3 end lies 3 residues beyond the end of the read and is filled in from the germline J gene. The V call is TRBV10-2, the J call TRBJ2-7, with D possibly being TRBD1 (6 bases). This CDR3 spans 15 amino acids. With 4 bases removed from V and 2 bases from J, the gap between germline ends came to 15 bases. Germline V gene lookup returns CDR1 WSHSY and CDR2 SAAADI. The sequenced part of the CDR3 DNA is TGCGCCAGCAGTGCCCGGGACAATGAACCCTACGAG. This codes for CASSARDNEPYE. The whole CDR3 sequence is CASSARDNEPYEQYF.

Worth noting for this clone: The DNA ends 3 residues before the CDR3 does, and the rest of the CDR3 is filled in from the germline J gene. V is TRBV19 and J is TRBJ2-7; D perhaps matches TRBD1 (6 bases). The V and J ends lost 3 bases and 6 bases respectively, with 18 bases between them. The germline gives CDR1 LNHDA, CDR2 SQIVND (reference sequence). The CDR3 has 15 residues. The CDR3 DNA, read in part, is TGTGCCAGTAGTATGGGGGCCGGGGCCGGCTCCGAG. Protein sequence: CASSMGAGAGSE. The complete CDR3 reads CASSMGAGAGSEQYF.

Regarding this clone: The CDR3 end falls 3 residues outside the read, so it is completed with the germline J gene. The genes are TRBV19 and TRBJ1-6; a weak D match, TRBD1 (5 bases). The CDR3 loop spans 16 amino acids. Deletions cut 6 bases from V and 0 bases from J, with 12 bases between. From germline, CDR1 is LNHDA and CDR2 SQIVND (reference sequence). The CDR3 spells CASRLGLSSYNSPLHF. The CDR3 bases that were read are TGTGCCAGTAGGCTGGGGCTTAGCTCCTATAATTCACCC.

Considering frequency, this clone is medium-sized. The CDR3 end falls 3 residues outside the read, so it is completed with the germline J gene. The chain uses TRBV29-1 and TRBJ2-3; D gene ambiguous. Germline lookup yields CDR1 SQVTM and CDR2 ANQGSEA. V shed 0 bases and J shed 2 bases, with 15 bases lying between them. The CDR3 is 16 amino acids. The chain's CDR3 is CSVEEWRTVSTDTQYF. The covered CDR3 bases are TGCAGCGTTGAAGAGTGGAGAACAGTCTCCACAGATACG.

As concerns this clone: The read ends 3 residues before the CDR3 terminus; that terminus is restored from the germline J gene. The chain combines TRBV28 with TRBJ2-7, with D perhaps TRBD1 (6 bases). The CDR3 runs to 15 residues. Germline CDR1 reads MDHEN; CDR2 reads SYDVKM. Trimming pared 2 bases from V and 4 bases from J, leaving 15 bases between. The CDR3 DNA, read in part, is TGTGCCAGCAGTTTAGGGGGCAGGGTTATTTACGAG. Its translation: CASSLGGRVIYE. The full CDR3 is CASSLGGRVIYEQYF.

As regards this clone: The read ends 3 residues shy of where the CDR3 ends; the end is completed using the germline J gene. The V gene is TRBV7-9, the J gene TRBJ1-2; D call uncertain. The CDR3 consists of 13 residues. The germline CDR1 and CDR2 sequences are SEHNR and FQNEAQ (reference sequence). The DNA read from the CDR3 is TGTGCCAGCAGCTTAGTAGGGTCGGTAGGC. Amino acid sequence: CASSLVGSVG. The full CDR3 is CASSLVGSVGYTF.

On this clone itself: The read is 3 residues too short to cover the CDR3 end, so that end is filled in from the germline J gene. The same CDR3 also results from other DNA sequences found in this sample. The chain combines TRBV2 with TRBJ1-4; TRBD1 aligns across 8 bases. Germline V gives CDR1 SNHLY, CDR2 FYNNEI. This CDR3 is 13 amino acids long. With V trimmed by 7 bases and J by 7 bases, 5 bases remained unmatched. CDR3 DNA (partial): TGTGCCAGCATAGGACAGGGTGGTGAAAAA. This encodes CASIGQGGEK. In full, the CDR3 reads CASIGQGGEKLFF.

A word on this clone: Read coverage stops 3 residues before the CDR3 terminus; the germline J gene supplies the remainder. V usage is TRBV20-1 and J usage is TRBJ1-4; a possible D gene is TRBD1 (6 bases). The germline V gene has CDR1 DFQATT and CDR2 SNEGSKA (reference sequence). The V and J ends lost 6 bases and 5 bases respectively, with 16 bases between them. The CDR3 runs 14 residues. CDR3 DNA (partial): TGCAGTGCCGGCGGTCAGGGGCAGAATGAAAAA. Encoded protein: CSAGGQGQNEK. The full CDR3 is CSAGGQGQNEKLFF.

Regarding this clone: Read coverage stops 3 residues before the CDR3 terminus; the germline J gene supplies the remainder. This sequence joins TRBV5-1 and TRBJ2-7; 10 positions match TRBD1. V shed 3 bases, J shed 1 base, and the junction held 1 base outside the gene matches. CDR3 length equals 14 residues. The germline V gene has CDR1 SGHRS and CDR2 YFSETQ. The CDR3 bases that were read are TGCGCCAGCAGCTGGGACAGGGGTTCCTACGAG. Its protein is CASSWDRGSYE. The whole CDR3 protein is CASSWDRGSYEQYF. Together with reference TRBV5-1 and TRBJ2-7, the CDR3 gives the full variable domain: KAGVTQTPRYLIKTRGQQVTLSCSPISGHRSVSWYQQTPGQGLQFLFEYFSETQRNKGNFPGRFSGRQFSNSRSEMNVSTLELGDSALYLCASSWDRGSYEQYFGPGTRLTVT.

Remarks on this clone: The read is 3 residues too short to cover the CDR3 end, so that end is filled in from the germline J gene. This rearrangement joins TRBV5-5 to TRBJ1-2; D is perhaps TRBD1 (6 bases). Germline V gene lookup returns CDR1 SGHKS and CDR2 YYEKEE (reference sequence). This CDR3 has 11 residues. Partial CDR3 DNA: TGTGCCAGCAGCCGTGGACAGGGC. Translated, it gives CASSRGQG. Given in full, the CDR3 is CASSRGQGYTF.

With respect to this clone: The missing CDR3 end, 3 residues past where the read stops, is filled in from the germline J gene. This chain uses TRBV11-2 with TRBJ2-2; 15 nucleotides agree with TRBD2. The V gene's germline CDR1 is SGHAT and CDR2 FQNNGV. With 5 bases clipped from V and 6 bases from J, the junction kept 1 base outside the gene matches. This CDR3 is 15 amino acids long. CDR3 amino acids: CASSRTSGGAGELFF. The sequenced CDR3 bases are TGTGCCAGCAGCCGGACTAGCGGGGGGGCCGGGGAG.

The CDR3 DNA, read in part, is TGTGCCAGCACCGAGGTGGGCGCGGGTGAAAAA. Its protein is CASTEVGAGEK. The whole CDR3 reads CASTEVGAGEKLFF. J is TRBJ1-4 and V is TRBV2; no reliable D call. The CDR3 end is not reached by the read, which stops 3 residues before it; the germline J gene fills it in. Germline V gene lookup returns CDR1 SNHLY and CDR2 FYNNEI. V was trimmed by 7 bases and J by 7 bases, leaving 16 bases between them. The length of the CDR3 is 14 residues.

A remark on this clone: The read gets to within 3 residues of the CDR3 end, and the germline J gene fills in the rest. The chain links TRBV5-5 to TRBJ2-7, with 7 bases that match TRBD1. The junction had 5 bases not matched to a gene; V was cut back by 0 bases and J by 5 bases. Germline CDR1 and CDR2: SGHKS and YYEKEE (reference sequence). The CDR3 covers 14 residues. The part of the CDR3 DNA that was read is TGTGCCAGCAGCTTGGGTGGACAGGTCAACGAG. Translated, it gives CASSLGGQVNE. In full, the CDR3 is CASSLGGQVNEQYF.